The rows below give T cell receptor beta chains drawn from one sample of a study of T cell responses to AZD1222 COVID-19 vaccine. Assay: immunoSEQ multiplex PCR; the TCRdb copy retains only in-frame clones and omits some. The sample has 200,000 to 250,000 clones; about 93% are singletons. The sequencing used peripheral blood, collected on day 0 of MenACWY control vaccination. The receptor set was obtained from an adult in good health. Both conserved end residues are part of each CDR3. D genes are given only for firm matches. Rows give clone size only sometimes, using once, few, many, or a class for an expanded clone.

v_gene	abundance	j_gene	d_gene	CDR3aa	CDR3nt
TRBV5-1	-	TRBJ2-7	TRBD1	CASSGRQGRRYEQYF	TGCGCCAGCAGCGGCCGACAGGGGCGCAGGTACGAGCAGTACTTC
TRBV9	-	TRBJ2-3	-	CASSVGMGTGADTQYF	TGTGCCAGCAGCGTAGGGATGGGGACCGGAGCAGATACGCAGTATTTT
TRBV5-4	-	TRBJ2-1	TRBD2	CASSYRTLAGGGGEQFF	TGTGCCAGCAGCTACCGAACGCTAGCGGGGGGCGGGGGTGAGCAGTTCTTC
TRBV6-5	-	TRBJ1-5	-	CASRENSNQPQHF	TGTGCCAGCAGGGAGAATAGCAATCAGCCCCAGCATTTT
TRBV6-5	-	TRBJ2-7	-	CASSTPINSYEQYF	TGTGCCAGCAGTACCCCGATAAACTCCTACGAGCAGTACTTC
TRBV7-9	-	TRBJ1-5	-	CASSLAEPYSNQPQHF	TGTGCCAGCAGCTTAGCAGAGCCTTACAGCAATCAGCCCCAGCATTTT
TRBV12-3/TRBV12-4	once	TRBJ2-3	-	CASSFFRDTQYF	TGTGCCAGCAGTTTTTTCCGGGATACGCAGTATTTT
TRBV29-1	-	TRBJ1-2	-	CSVEVGGRYGYTF	TGCAGCGTTGAAGTTGGGGGGAGGTATGGCTACACCTTC
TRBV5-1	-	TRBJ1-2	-	CASSLDDSNYGYTF	TGCGCCAGCAGCTTGGACGACAGTAACTATGGCTACACCTTC
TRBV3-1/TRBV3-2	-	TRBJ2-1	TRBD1	CASSPGQGAWNEQFF	TGTGCCAGCAGCCCCGGACAGGGGGCTTGGAATGAGCAGTTCTTC
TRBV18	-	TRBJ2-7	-	CASSPPGAYEQYF	TGTGCCAGCTCACCTCCAGGAGCCTACGAGCAGTACTTC
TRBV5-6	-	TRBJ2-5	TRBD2	CASSQRGSQETQYF	TGTGCCAGCAGCCAGCGGGGGTCACAAGAGACCCAGTACTTC
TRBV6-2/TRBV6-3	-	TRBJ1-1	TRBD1	CASSFRQGAPNTEAFF	TGTGCCAGCAGTTTTCGACAGGGGGCCCCGAACACTGAAGCTTTCTTT
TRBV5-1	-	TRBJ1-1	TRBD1	CASRPTGTGGTEAFF	TGCGCCAGCAGGCCAACCGGGACAGGGGGCACTGAAGCTTTCTTT
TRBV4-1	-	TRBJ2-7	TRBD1	CASSPGQGADYEQYF	TGCGCCAGCAGCCCGGGACAGGGGGCTGACTACGAGCAGTACTTC
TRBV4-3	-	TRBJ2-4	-	CASSISQGLANIQYF	TGCGCCAGCAGTATATCCCAGGGGCTGGCAAACATTCAGTACTTC
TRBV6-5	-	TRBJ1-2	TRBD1	CASSYRGQRLNYGYTF	TGTGCCAGCAGTTACAGGGGACAGCGGCTAAACTATGGCTACACCTTC
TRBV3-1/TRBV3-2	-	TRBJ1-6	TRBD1	CASSPRDRGNSPLHF	TGTGCCAGCAGCCCCCGGGACAGGGGTAATTCACCCCTCCACTTT
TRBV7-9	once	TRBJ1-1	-	CASSSNSLYTEAFF	TGTGCCAGCAGCTCAAACTCCCTCTACACTGAAGCTTTCTTT
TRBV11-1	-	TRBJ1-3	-	CASSFGDSGPGNTIYF	TGTGCCAGCAGCTTCGGGGATTCGGGGCCTGGAAACACCATATATTTT
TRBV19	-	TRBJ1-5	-	CASSIRVNHYQPQHF	TGTGCCAGTAGTATTCGGGTCAACCACTATCAGCCCCAGCATTTT
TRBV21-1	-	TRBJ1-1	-	CASSSKPGTGRRPTEAFF	TGTGCCAGCAGCTCTAAGCCGGGGACAGGGAGGCGTCCCACTGAAGCTTTCTTT
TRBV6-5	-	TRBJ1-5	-	CASSTLSNQPQHF	TGTGCCAGCAGTACCCTTAGCAATCAGCCCCAGCATTTT
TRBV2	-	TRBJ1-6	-	CASMGARNSPLHF	TGTGCCAGCATGGGGGCGAGAAATTCACCCCTCCACTTT
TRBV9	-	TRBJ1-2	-	CASSLQGYGYTF	TGTGCCAGCAGCCTCCAGGGTTATGGCTACACCTTC
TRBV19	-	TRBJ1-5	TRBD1	CASGQGEGSQHF	TGTGCCAGTGGACAGGGGGAAGGGTCCCAGCATTTT
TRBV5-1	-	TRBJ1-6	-	CAIPTDPSRGVGGPSWNSPLHF	TGCGCCATCCCGACGGATCCCTCCCGGGGGGTTGGAGGGCCCTCTTGGAATTCACCCCTCCACTTT
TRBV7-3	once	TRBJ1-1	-	CASSLVPGEWTEAFF	TGTGCCAGCAGCTTAGTCCCAGGGGAGTGGACTGAAGCTTTCTTT
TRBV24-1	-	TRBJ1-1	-	CATRGRADNTEAFF	TGTGCCACCAGGGGACGGGCGGATAACACTGAAGCTTTCTTT
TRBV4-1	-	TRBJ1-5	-	CASSQTINQPQHF	TGCGCCAGCAGCCAGACAATAAATCAGCCCCAGCATTTT
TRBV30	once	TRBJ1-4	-	CAWSRGTNEKLFF	TGTGCCTGGAGTAGGGGGACTAATGAAAAACTGTTTTTT
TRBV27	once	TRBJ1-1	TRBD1	CASSLDRRLTEAFF	TGTGCCAGCAGTCTGGACAGGAGGCTGACTGAAGCTTTCTTT
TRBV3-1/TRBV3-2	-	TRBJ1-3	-	CASSQAHPSSGNTIYF	TGTGCCAGCAGCCAAGCCCACCCCAGCTCTGGAAACACCATATATTTT
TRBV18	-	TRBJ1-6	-	CASSLRTELNSPLHF	TGTGCCAGCTCACTCCGGACGGAACTGAATTCACCCCTCCACTTT
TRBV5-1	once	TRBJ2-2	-	CASSLDPATGELFF	TGCGCCAGCAGCTTGGATCCAGCCACCGGGGAGCTGTTTTTT
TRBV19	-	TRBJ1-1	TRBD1	CASSIKGARGKETFF	TGTGCCAGTAGTATAAAGGGGGCGCGAGGGAAGGAGACTTTCTTT
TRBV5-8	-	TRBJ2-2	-	CASRDGQKMNTGELFF	TGTGCCAGCAGGGACGGACAAAAAATGAACACCGGGGAGCTGTTTTTT
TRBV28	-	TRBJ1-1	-	CASSSAGSEAFF	TGTGCCAGCAGTTCGGCGGGATCTGAAGCTTTCTTT
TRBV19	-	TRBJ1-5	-	CASSIIGRDNQPQHF	TGTGCCAGTAGTATAATCGGGAGGGATAATCAGCCCCAGCATTTT
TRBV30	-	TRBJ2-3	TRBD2	CASERGSTDTQYF	TGTGCCTCGGAGCGGGGGAGCACAGATACGCAGTATTTT
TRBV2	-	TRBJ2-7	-	CASSCSSYEQYF	TGTGCCAGCAGTTGCAGCTCCTACGAGCAGTACTTC
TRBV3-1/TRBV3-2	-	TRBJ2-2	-	CASSQDPGARRTFF	TGTGCCAGCAGCCAAGATCCGGGGGCCCGAAGGACGTTTTTT
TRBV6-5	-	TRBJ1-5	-	CASTLGAANRPQHF	TGTGCCAGCACTCTGGGGGCAGCCAACAGGCCCCAGCATTTT
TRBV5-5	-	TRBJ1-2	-	CASTLGQTANYGYTF	TGTGCCAGCACCCTTGGTCAGACAGCTAACTATGGCTACACCTTC
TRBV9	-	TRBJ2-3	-	CASSVGAGAFTDTQYF	TGTGCCAGCAGCGTAGGGGCGGGGGCCTTCACAGATACGCAGTATTTT
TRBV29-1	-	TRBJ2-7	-	CSVRKGFYEQYF	TGCAGCGTGCGCAAGGGGTTCTACGAGCAGTACTTC
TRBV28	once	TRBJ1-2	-	CASSQGAQIYGYTF	TGTGCCAGCAGTCAGGGTGCCCAAATATATGGCTACACCTTC
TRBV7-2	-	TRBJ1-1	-	CASSLPENTEAFF	TGTGCCAGCAGCTTACCCGAGAACACTGAAGCTTTCTTT
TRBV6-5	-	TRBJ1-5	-	CASSLRGGGNQPQHF	TGTGCCAGCAGCCTTCGGGGGGGTGGGAATCAGCCCCAGCATTTT
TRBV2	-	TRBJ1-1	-	CASSVGDTEAFF	TGTGCCAGCAGTGTGGGGGACACTGAAGCTTTCTTT
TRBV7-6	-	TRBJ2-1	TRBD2	CASSRTSRSYNEQFF	TGTGCCAGCAGCCGGACTAGCAGATCCTACAATGAGCAGTTCTTC
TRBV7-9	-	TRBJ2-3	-	CASSPARGSTDTQYF	TGTGCCAGCAGCCCCGCGAGGGGAAGCACAGATACGCAGTATTTT
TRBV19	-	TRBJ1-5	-	CASTDTFNQPQHF	TGTGCCAGTACCGACACTTTCAATCAGCCCCAGCATTTT
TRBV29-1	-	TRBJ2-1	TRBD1	CSANRGSNNEQFF	TGCAGCGCTAACAGGGGTTCTAACAATGAGCAGTTCTTC
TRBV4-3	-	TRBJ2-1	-	CASSQEQTGFNEQFF	TGCGCCAGCAGCCAAGAGCAAACGGGTTTCAATGAGCAGTTCTTC
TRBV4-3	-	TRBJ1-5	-	CASSLHLNQPQHF	TGCGCCAGCAGCCTTCATCTGAATCAGCCCCAGCATTTT
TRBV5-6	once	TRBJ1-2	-	CASSPRRDYGYTF	TGTGCCAGCAGTCCAAGACGGGACTATGGCTACACCTTC
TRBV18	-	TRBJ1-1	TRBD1	CASSPSHRGRDTEAFF	TGTGCCAGCTCACCTTCCCACAGGGGGCGCGATACTGAAGCTTTCTTT
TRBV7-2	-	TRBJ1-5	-	CASSFDSKNQPQHF	TGTGCCAGCAGCTTTGACAGTAAAAATCAGCCCCAGCATTTT
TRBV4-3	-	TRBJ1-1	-	CASRMQGLNTEAFF	TGCGCCAGCAGGATGCAGGGTTTGAACACTGAAGCTTTCTTT